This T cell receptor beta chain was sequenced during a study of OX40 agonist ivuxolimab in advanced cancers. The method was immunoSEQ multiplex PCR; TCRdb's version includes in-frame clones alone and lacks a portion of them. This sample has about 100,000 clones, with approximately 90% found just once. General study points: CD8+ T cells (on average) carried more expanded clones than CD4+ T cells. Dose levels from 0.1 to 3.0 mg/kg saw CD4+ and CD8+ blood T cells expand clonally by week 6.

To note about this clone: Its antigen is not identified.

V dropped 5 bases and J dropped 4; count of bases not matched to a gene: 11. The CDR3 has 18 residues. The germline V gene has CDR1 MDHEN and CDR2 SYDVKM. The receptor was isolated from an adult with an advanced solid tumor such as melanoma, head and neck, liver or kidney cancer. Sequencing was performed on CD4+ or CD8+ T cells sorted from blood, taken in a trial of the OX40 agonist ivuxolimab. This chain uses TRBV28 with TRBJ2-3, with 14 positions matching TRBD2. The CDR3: CASSALTGTSGSSDTQYF. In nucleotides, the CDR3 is TGTGCCAGCAGTGCTTTGACCGGGACTAGCGGGAGCTCAGATACGCAGTATTTT.